Detailed here is one T cell receptor beta chain. Its specificity is not known. The germline CDR1 and CDR2 sequences are KGHSH and LQKENI. The CDR3 runs to 15 residues. J gave up 2 bases and V 2 bases, and 3 bases lay outside the gene matches. The data originate from a study of T cell responses to AZD1222 COVID-19 vaccine. Only in-frame clones appear in the TCRdb table, and some are missing; sequencing was by immunoSEQ multiplex PCR. Among 150,000 or so clones listed, 75% to 90% were seen once. Study-wide results and limits: Only after the peak T cell response were repertoires sampled.

The sequence was collected from an adult who had recovered from COVID-19. This specimen consisted of peripheral blood, obtained after recovery from COVID-19. The chain joins TRBV18 to TRBJ2-1; 7 nucleotides line up with TRBD1. The CDR3 loop is CASSPTTGTYNEQFF. The CDR3 nucleotides read TGTGCCAGCTCACCAACGACAGGGACCTACAATGAGCAGTTCTTC.